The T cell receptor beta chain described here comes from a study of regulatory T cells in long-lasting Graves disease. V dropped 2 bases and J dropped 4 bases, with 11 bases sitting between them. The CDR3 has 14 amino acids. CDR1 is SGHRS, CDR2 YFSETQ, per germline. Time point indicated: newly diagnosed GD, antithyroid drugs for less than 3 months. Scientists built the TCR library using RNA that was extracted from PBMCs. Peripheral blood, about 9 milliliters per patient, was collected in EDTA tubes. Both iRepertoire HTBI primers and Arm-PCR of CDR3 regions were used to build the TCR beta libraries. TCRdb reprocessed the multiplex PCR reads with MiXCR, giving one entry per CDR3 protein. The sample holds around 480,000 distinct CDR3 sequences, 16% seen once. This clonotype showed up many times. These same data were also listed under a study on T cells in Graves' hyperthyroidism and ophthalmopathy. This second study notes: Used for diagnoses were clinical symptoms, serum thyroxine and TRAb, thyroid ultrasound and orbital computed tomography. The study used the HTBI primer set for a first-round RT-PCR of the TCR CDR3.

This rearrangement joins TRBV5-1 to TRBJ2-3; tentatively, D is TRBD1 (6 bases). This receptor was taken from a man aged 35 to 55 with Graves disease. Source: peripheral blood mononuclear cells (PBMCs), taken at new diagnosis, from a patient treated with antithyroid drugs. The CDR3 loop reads CASSFGQISDTQYF. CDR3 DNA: TGCGCCAGCAGCTTTGGACAGATTTCAGATACGCAGTATTTT.